The clone carrying this TCR beta chain was detected ten times or more. This sample is part of a study of regulatory T cells in long-lasting Graves disease. Time point denoted: newly diagnosed GD, antithyroid drugs for less than 3 months. PBMCs were the source of the RNA used for TCR sequencing. Arm-PCR of CDR3 regions and iRepertoire HTBI primers were used to build TCR beta libraries. TCRdb reanalysed the multiplex PCR reads using MiXCR and keeps one entry per CDR3 protein. Among around 250,000 distinct CDR3 sequences listed, more than 15% were seen once. This CDR3 spans 14 amino acids. Trimming removed 6 bases at V and 4 bases at J, with 15 bases between. This same sample was also part of a study on T cells in Graves' hyperthyroidism and ophthalmopathy.

The chain couples TRBV12-3 or TRBV12-4 to TRBJ1-1; maybe TRBD1 (6 bases). The sample was peripheral blood mononuclear cells (PBMCs), taken at new diagnosis, from a patient treated with antithyroid drugs. The sequence was collected from a woman aged 30 to 39 with Graves disease. CDR3 DNA sequence: TGTGCCAGCAGCCGGAACAGGGTGGGCACTGAAGCTTTCTTT. Protein sequence: CASSRNRVGTEAFF.